Presented here are 20 T cell receptor beta chains from one specimen sequenced in a study of regulatory T cells in long-lasting Graves disease. Described time point: newly diagnosed GD, antithyroid drugs for less than 3 months. Extracted PBMC RNA gave rise to the TCR library. In building TCR beta libraries, iRepertoire HTBI primers were used together with Arm-PCR of CDR3 regions. TCRdb re-called the multiplex PCR reads with MiXCR, one entry per CDR3 protein. Seen here are 400,000 to 550,000 distinct CDR3 sequences, less than 20% observed once, and the top ten hold about 25%. The data also belong to a second study, concerning T cells in Graves' hyperthyroidism and ophthalmopathy.

Source: peripheral blood mononuclear cells (PBMCs), taken at new diagnosis, from a patient treated with antithyroid drugs. The receptors stem from a woman aged 18-29 years with Graves disease.

The rearrangement joins TRBV11-2 to TRBJ2-7; D is unresolved. The germline V gene encodes CDR1 SGHAT and CDR2 FQNNGV. V shed 5 bases and J shed 3 bases, with 11 bases lying between them. CDR3 length equals 13 residues. CDR3 sequence: CASSPDSYYEQYF. The CDR3 DNA follows: TGTGCCAGCAGCCCAGATAGTTACTACGAGCAGTACTTC.

This clonotype was detected many times. This chain connects TRBV6-2 or TRBV6-3 to TRBJ2-1; TRBD2 might be the D (6 bases). V gave up 2 bases and J gave up 4 bases, with 12 bases separating them. The germline CDR1 and CDR2 sequences are MNHEY and SVGEGT. The CDR3 consists of 15 residues. The CDR3 reads CASSYTGALYNEQFF. CDR3 coding DNA: TGTGCCAGCAGTTACACGGGAGCCCTATACAATGAGCAGTTCTTC.

This clonotype was counted only a few times. V is TRBV7-8 and J is TRBJ1-4; 8 bases fit TRBD1. The CDR3 totals 19 residues. The germline V gene has CDR1 SGHVS and CDR2 FQNEAQ. V was clipped by 5 bases and J by 0 bases; unmatched bases: 14. The CDR3 nucleotides are TGTGCCAGCAGCGCGCCCGAGACAGGGGCCAGTGCAACTAATGAAAAACTGTTTTTT. Protein sequence: CASSAPETGASATNEKLFF.

The genes are TRBV4-1 and TRBJ2-2; D possibly uses TRBD1 or TRBD2 (7 bases each). The CDR3 has 15 residues. CDR1 and CDR2 (germline): MGHRA, YSYEKL. V shed 6 bases and J shed 7 bases, with 18 bases lying between them. The CDR3 nucleotides are TGCGCCAGCAGTTACTTTGGGGGGGACAGCGGGGAGCTGTTTTTT. Protein: CASSYFGGDSGELFF.

This chain joins TRBV10-2 and TRBJ1-6; D is ambiguous. The V gene's germline CDR1 is WSHSY and CDR2 SAAADI. V lost 5 bases and J lost 17, with 31 bases in between. The length of the CDR3 is 17 residues. The CDR3 sequence: CASSPESDAGMAREFHF. The CDR3 nucleotides read TGCGCCAGCAGTCCGGAATCGGACGCAGGAATGGCAAGGGAATTCCACTTT.

This chain links TRBV19 with TRBJ1-1; D remains unclear. The germline V gene encodes CDR1 LNHDA and CDR2 SQIVND (reference sequence). Trimming left V 3 bases short and J 1 base short, with 9 bases between. This CDR3 has 14 residues. The CDR3 reads CASSIVGSNTEAFF. In nucleotides, the CDR3 is TGTGCCAGTAGTATTGTGGGTTCGAACACTGAAGCTTTCTTT.

The chain joins TRBV19 to TRBJ1-5; TRBD1 is a possible D gene (6 bases). This CDR3 comprises 12 residues. Per the germline V gene, CDR1 is LNHDA and CDR2 is SQIVND (reference sequence). V lost 9 bases to trimming and J lost 5 bases, with 11 bases between them. The CDR3 DNA reads TGTGCCAGCGGGGGGGCGTATCAGCCCCAGCATTTT. Translated: CASGGAYQPQHF.

Ten or more counts support this clonotype. The V and J genes are TRBV20-1 and TRBJ2-3; possible D gene TRBD1, 6 bases. V was shortened by 5 bases and J by 0 bases, with 15 bases between the two germline ends. Germline-derived CDR1 and CDR2 are DFQATT and SNEGSKA (reference sequence). CDR3 length: 15 amino acids. The CDR3 DNA sequence: TGCAGTGCTTTAACCAGGGGAATTAGCACAGATACGCAGTATTTT. Translating it yields CSALTRGISTDTQYF.

Note on this clonotype: It is likely a read error, because the conserved phenylalanine at the end of the CDR3 is missing. This sequence joins TRBV5-1 and TRBJ2-7; D not certain. The V and J ends lost 1 base and 6 bases respectively, with 8 bases between them. In germline, CDR1 is SGHRS, CDR2 YFSETQ. CDR3 length: 12 amino acids. CDR3 bases: TGCGCCAGCAGCTTGCCTAGTCTCGAGCAGTACTCC. This codes for CASSLPSLEQYS.

This clonotype was recorded at least ten times. This rearrangement joins TRBV27 to TRBJ2-7; 10 bases agree with TRBD1. V lost 5 bases and J lost 6; bases outside the gene matches: 7. The CDR3 consists of 14 residues. From germline, CDR1 is MNHEY and CDR2 SMNVEV (reference sequence). Here the CDR3 DNA reads TGTGCCAGCAGTCGACAGGGGGCTGGCTCCGAGCAGTACTTC. Protein sequence: CASSRQGAGSEQYF.

This clonotype was found many times. This rearrangement joins TRBV28 to TRBJ1-5, with D perhaps TRBD1 (5 bases). The CDR3 is made up of 16 amino acids. CDR1 and CDR2 from the germline V gene are MDHEN and SYDVKM. V was cut by 3 bases and J by 7 bases, with 19 bases left in between. The CDR3: CASSFFTGGISQPQHF. CDR3 in DNA: TGTGCCAGCAGTTTTTTTACGGGGGGGATCAGCCAGCCCCAGCATTTT.

This clonotype showed up many times. This chain links TRBV6-2 or TRBV6-3 with TRBJ2-5, with TRBD1 as a possible D gene (5 bases). CDR3 length: 14 residues. CDR1 is MNHEY, CDR2 SVGEGT, per germline. The V end was cut by 4 bases, the J end by 2 bases, with 11 bases between. CDR3 loop: CASSSPRQQETQYF. In DNA form, the CDR3 reads TGTGCCAGCAGTTCCCCTCGACAGCAAGAGACCCAGTACTTC.

In this sample, this clonotype turned up a few times. The chain uses TRBV7-8 and TRBJ1-4, with a possible D match to TRBD1 (5 bases). Germline V gene data show CDR1 as SGHVS and CDR2 as FQNEAQ. V dropped 1 base and J dropped 7 bases, with 16 bases sitting between them. CDR3 length equals 16 residues. CDR3: CASSLVVGGLAEKLFF. The DNA for the CDR3 is TGTGCCAGCAGCTTAGTCGTGGGGGGTCTGGCTGAAAAACTGTTTTTT. The full variable domain, rest sourced from reference TRBV7-8 and TRBJ1-4, is GAGVSQSPRYKVAKRGQDVALRCDPISGHVSLFWYQQALGQGPEFLTYFQNEAQLDKSGLPSDRFFAERPEGSVSTLKIQRTQQEDSAVYLCASSLVVGGLAEKLFFGSGTQLSVL.

This clonotype was detected ten times or more. The chain is built from TRBV20-1 and TRBJ1-1; D ambiguous. Germline V lookup: CDR1 DFQATT, CDR2 SNEGSKA (reference sequence). This CDR3 contains 14 residues. The germline V and J ends were trimmed by 3 bases and 7 bases, with 18 bases remaining between them. In DNA form, the CDR3 reads TGCAGTGCTAGGGACGGTAGGCATGGGATTGAAGCTTTCTTT. It codes for CSARDGRHGIEAFF.

This clonotype has at least ten counts. This CDR3 reads CASSLAGTRGLTNEQFF. CDR3 nucleotide sequence: TGTGCCAGCAGCTTAGCAGGAACCAGGGGGTTAACGAATGAGCAGTTCTTC. This rearrangement joins TRBV7-2 to TRBJ2-1, with 7 bases lining up with TRBD1. Germline V gene lookup returns CDR1 SGHTA and CDR2 FQGNSA. The CDR3 has 17 residues. J gave up 7 bases and V 0 bases, and 12 bases lay outside the gene matches.

There are a few counts of this clonotype. The rearrangement uses TRBV3-1 and TRBJ2-1, with D possibly being TRBD1 (6 bases). The germline V and J ends were trimmed by 0 bases and 0 bases, with 18 bases remaining between them. This CDR3 has 19 residues. Germline V lookup: CDR1 LGHDT, CDR2 YNNKEL (reference sequence). This CDR3 reads CASSQDDFLLQGSYNEQFF. CDR3 in DNA: TGTGCCAGCAGCCAAGATGATTTTCTTCTACAGGGCTCCTACAATGAGCAGTTCTTC.

On this clonotype: The junction shows a germline mismatch at one end, possibly a read error. The V gene is TRBV11-2, the J gene TRBJ1-2; D not certain. Germline CDR1 reads SGHAT; CDR2 reads FQNNGV. The CDR3 has 17 amino acids. This CDR3 reads CASSLLIQPKDYYSYTF. The DNA of the CDR3 is TGTGCCAGCAGCTTGTTGATTCAACCAAAGGACTACTATAGCTACACCTTC.

The chain has TRBV5-4 and TRBJ1-1; D is unresolved. Trimming removed 4 bases from V and 5 bases from J, with 15 bases in between. Germline lookup yields CDR1 SGHNT and CDR2 YYREEE (reference sequence). CDR3 length: 14 residues. The CDR3 DNA follows: TGTGCCAGCAGCCGAAGAGTAGTCGGGACTGAAGCTTTCTTT. It encodes CASSRRVVGTEAFF.

Regarding this clonotype: This may be a read error: a much more frequent sequence differs by one nucleotide. The chain couples TRBV6-1 to TRBJ2-1; TRBD2 matches 9 bases. With 6 bases clipped from V and 10 bases from J, the junction kept 7 bases outside the gene matches. This CDR3 contains 13 residues. Germline values: CDR1 MNHNS, CDR2 SASEGT. In DNA form, the CDR3 reads TGTGCCAGCAGGGCGGGAGGGCCACACGAGCAGTTCTTC. It encodes CASRAGGPHEQFF.

This chain uses TRBV5-1 with TRBJ2-7, with D perhaps matching TRBD2 (6 bases). CDR3 length equals 19 residues. Germline V gene data show CDR1 as SGHRS and CDR2 as YFSETQ. Trimming left V 0 bases short and J 4 bases short, with 26 bases between. The CDR3 here is CASSLGSGLAPRSRYEQYF. CDR3 DNA: TGCGCCAGCAGCTTGGGGAGCGGGCTAGCGCCCCGGAGTAGATACGAGCAGTACTTC.